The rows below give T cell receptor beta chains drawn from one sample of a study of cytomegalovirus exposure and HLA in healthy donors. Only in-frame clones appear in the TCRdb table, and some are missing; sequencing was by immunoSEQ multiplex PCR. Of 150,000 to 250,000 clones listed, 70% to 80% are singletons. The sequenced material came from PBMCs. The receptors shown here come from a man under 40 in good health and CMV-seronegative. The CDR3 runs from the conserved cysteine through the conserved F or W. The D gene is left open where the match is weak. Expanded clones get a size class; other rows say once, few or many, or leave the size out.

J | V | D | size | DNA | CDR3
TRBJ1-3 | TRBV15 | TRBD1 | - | TGTGCCACCAGCAGAACTGACAGGGGGACTGGAAACACCATATATTTT | CATSRTDRGTGNTIYF
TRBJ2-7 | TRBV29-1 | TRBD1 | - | TGCAGCGTCCGACAAGGGGGCCTTCTGGGAAGAGACTACGAGCAGTACTTC | CSVRQGGLLGRDYEQYF
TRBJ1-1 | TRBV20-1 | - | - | TGCAGTGTGCGGAACACTGAAGCTTTCTTT | CSVRNTEAFF
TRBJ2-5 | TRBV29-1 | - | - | TGCAGCGTTGAAGCCACGGTCCAAGAGACCCAGTACTTC | CSVEATVQETQYF
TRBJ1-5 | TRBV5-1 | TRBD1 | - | TGCGCCAGCAGCATCAGACAGGGTGGTCAGCCCCAGCATTTT | CASSIRQGGQPQHF
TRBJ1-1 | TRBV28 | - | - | TGTGCCAGCAGGGGCCTCGTGACTGAAGCTTTCTTT | CASRGLVTEAFF
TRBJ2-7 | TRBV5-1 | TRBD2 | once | TGCGCCAGCAGCACCGGGACTAGCGGGAGGGCCCTCTACGAGCAGTACTTC | CASSTGTSGRALYEQYF
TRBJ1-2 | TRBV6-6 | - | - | TGTGCCAGCAGTTACGCGGACTATGGCTACACCTTC | CASSYADYGYTF
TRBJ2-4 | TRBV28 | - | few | TGTGCCAGCAGTCGGAGGGGATTTTCCAAAAACATTCAGTACTTC | CASSRRGFSKNIQYF
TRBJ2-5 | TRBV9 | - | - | TGTGCCAGCAGCCACCGGAGGGGAGAGACCCAGTACTTC | CASSHRRGETQYF
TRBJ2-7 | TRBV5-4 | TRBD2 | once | TGTGCCAGCAGCACAGGACTAGCGGAAATTTACGAGCAGTACTTC | CASSTGLAEIYEQYF
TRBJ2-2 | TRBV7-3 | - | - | TGTGCCAGCAGCGCAGTAAACGCTGCCGGGGAGCTGTTTTTT | CASSAVNAAGELFF
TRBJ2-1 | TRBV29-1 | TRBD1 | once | TGCAGCGTAGACGACAGGGGGGGATACAATGAGCAGTTCTTC | CSVDDRGGYNEQFF
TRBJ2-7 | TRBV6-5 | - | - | TGTGCCAGCAGGGGCATGCACGGGAACGAGCAGTACTTC | CASRGMHGNEQYF
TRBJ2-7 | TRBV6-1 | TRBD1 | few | TGTGCCAGCAGTGAAGGGACAGGGAGATACGAGCAGTACTTC | CASSEGTGRYEQYF
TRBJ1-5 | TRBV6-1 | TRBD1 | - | TGTGCCAGCATATGGGGACAGTATAGCAATCAGCCCCAGCATTTT | CASIWGQYSNQPQHF
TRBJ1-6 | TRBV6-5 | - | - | TGTGCCACCCGGAAAAGCGGATATAATTCACCCCTCCACTTT | CATRKSGYNSPLHF
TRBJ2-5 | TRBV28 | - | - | TGTGCCAGCAGTGGACAGGGACGGGGGGTCACCCAGTACTTC | CASSGQGRGVTQYF
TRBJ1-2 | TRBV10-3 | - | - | TGTGCCATCAGTGACCCTGGACGACAGTATGGCTACACCTTC | CAISDPGRQYGYTF
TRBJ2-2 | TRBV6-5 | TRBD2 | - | TGTGCCAGCAGGCCTAGCGGGAGAAGAACCGGGGAGCTGTTTTTT | CASRPSGRRTGELFF
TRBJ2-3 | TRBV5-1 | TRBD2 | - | TGCGCCAGCAGCTTGCGGGGACTAGCGGGCACAGATACGCAGTATTTT | CASSLRGLAGTDTQYF
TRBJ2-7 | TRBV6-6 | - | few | TGTGCCAGCAGTCCCTCTTTAGGTGGGAGCACCTACGAGCAGTACTTC | CASSPSLGGSTYEQYF
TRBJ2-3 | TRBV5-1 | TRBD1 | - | TGCGCCAGCAGCTCAACAGGGGGCGCGAGAAGCACAGATACGCAGTATTTT | CASSSTGGARSTDTQYF
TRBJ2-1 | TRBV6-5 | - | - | TGTGCCAGTCAGTTAATCGCCAGCTCCTACAATGAGCAGTTCTTC | CASQLIASSYNEQFF
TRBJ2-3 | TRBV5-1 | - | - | TGCGCCAGCAGCCGCCGCGGCGTGGCGAGCACAGATACGCAGTATTTT | CASSRRGVASTDTQYF
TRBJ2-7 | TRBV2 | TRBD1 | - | TGTGCCAGCAGGACAGGGCTCGAGCAGTACTTC | CASRTGLEQYF
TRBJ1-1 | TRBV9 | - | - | TGTGCCAGCAGCGTAGTAGAGGCGAACACTGAAGCTTTCTTT | CASSVVEANTEAFF
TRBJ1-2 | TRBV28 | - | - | TGTGCCAGCACTCTGGGGGGTTGGGGTGGCTACACCTTC | CASTLGGWGGYTF
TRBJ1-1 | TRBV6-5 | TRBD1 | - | TGTGCCAGCAGCCGACCCGGGACAGTAAACACTGAAGCTTTCTTT | CASSRPGTVNTEAFF
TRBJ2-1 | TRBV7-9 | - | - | TGTGCCAGCAGCTTACGTGAGCAGTTCTTC | CASSLREQFF
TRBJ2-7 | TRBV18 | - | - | TGTGCCAGCTCCCCTCTAGCGTTGTCCTACGAGCAGTACTTC | CASSPLALSYEQYF
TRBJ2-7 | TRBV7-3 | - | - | TGTGCCAGCAGCAAAGGGGCGAATCGCTACGAGCAGTACTTC | CASSKGANRYEQYF
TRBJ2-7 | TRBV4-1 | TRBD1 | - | TGCGCCAGCAGCCGACAGACAGGGTTGTACGAGCAGTACTTC | CASSRQTGLYEQYF
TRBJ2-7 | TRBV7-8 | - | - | TGTGCCAGCAGCCAATACTCCGCCTACGAGCAGTACTTC | CASSQYSAYEQYF
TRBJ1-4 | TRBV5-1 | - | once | TGCGCCAGCAGCTGGGAGGGGCGGTTTAATGAAAAACTGTTTTTT | CASSWEGRFNEKLFF
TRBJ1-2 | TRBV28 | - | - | TGTGCCAGCAAAGACAGCCCCTATGGCTACACCTTC | CASKDSPYGYTF
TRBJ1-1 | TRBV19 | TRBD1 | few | TGTGCCAGTAGTATTTGGGTAGGACAGGGGGCGAGTGAAGCTTTCTTT | CASSIWVGQGASEAFF
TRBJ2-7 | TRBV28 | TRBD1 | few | TGTGCCAGCAGAGGACAGGCCTCCTACGAGCAGTACTTC | CASRGQASYEQYF
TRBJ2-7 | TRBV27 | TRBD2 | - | TGTGCCAGCAGTTTAGCCCTAGCGGGAGGCGTCGAGCAGTACTTC | CASSLALAGGVEQYF
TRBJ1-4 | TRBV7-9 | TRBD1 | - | TGTGCCAGCAGCTTGGGACAGCTGAATGAAAAACTGTTTTTT | CASSLGQLNEKLFF